This TCR beta chain was captured by sequencing in a study of radiotherapy plus CTLA-4 blockade in lung cancer. Study conclusions and caveats: It was early blood T cell clone dynamics, with interferon-beta, that reportedly best predicted response. After treatment with radiotherapy plus ipilimumab, TCR clones that came from the tumor expanded in blood.

The method was immunoSEQ multiplex PCR; TCRdb's version includes in-frame clones alone and lacks a portion of them. The table shows tens of thousands of clones, with around 69% occurring only once. As for this clone: What it recognizes is unknown.

V was pared by 6 bases and J by 0 bases, with 5 bases between. In germline, CDR1 is MNHNS, CDR2 SASEGT. This CDR3 is built from 13 residues. This specimen consisted of peripheral blood, obtained from a patient treated with radiotherapy plus ipilimumab. The chain joins TRBV6-1 to TRBJ1-4; D is uncertain. This clonotype was obtained from a human donor with non-small cell lung cancer who had stable disease on radiotherapy plus ipilimumab. The CDR3 DNA reads as TGTGCCAGCAGGGGTTCAACTAATGAAAAACTGTTTTTT. This translates into CASRGSTNEKLFF.